Listed here are 8 T cell receptor beta chains from one sample, sequenced in a study of blood T cell repertoires in COVID-19. The protocol was immunoSEQ multiplex PCR, while the TCRdb copy is restricted to in-frame clones and leaves out a portion. The data contain fewer than 120,000 clones, about 80% of them seen just once; the ten biggest clones take up 16%. Source material: peripheral blood. The receptors originated from a woman older than 75 with active or convalescent COVID-19.

The chain combines TRBV19 with TRBJ2-7, with 10 bases lining up with TRBD2. In germline, CDR1 is LNHDA, CDR2 SQIVND (reference sequence). This CDR3 region has 14 residues. Trimming took 2 bases from V and 6 from J; bases not matched to a gene: 4. The CDR3 region is CASSISLAGVEQYF. The CDR3 DNA reads as TGTGCCAGTAGTATAAGTCTAGCGGGAGTCGAGCAGTACTTC.

This chain connects TRBV7-8 to TRBJ2-5, with 10 bases matching TRBD2. Germline CDR1 is SGHVS and CDR2 is FQNEAQ. The CDR3 has 19 amino acids. The J segment lost 1 base and the V segment lost 1 base, leaving 12 bases of the junction unmatched. DNA of the CDR3: TGTGCCAGCAGCTTAGAATTTTCCGGACTAGCGGCGCGCCAAGAGACCCAGTACTTC. It specifies CASSLEFSGLAARQETQYF.

This rearrangement joins TRBV7-3 to TRBJ1-1, with D unresolved. CDR3 length: 13 residues. V lost 5 bases, J lost 0 bases, and 7 bases lay in between. The germline V gene encodes CDR1 SGHTA and CDR2 FQGTGA. Here the CDR3 DNA reads TGTGCCAGCAGCCAACAACTGAACACTGAAGCTTTCTTT. It is translated as CASSQQLNTEAFF.

V usage is TRBV12-5 and J usage is TRBJ2-5; D might be TRBD2 (5 bases). There are 14 residues in the CDR3. Trimming stripped 2 bases from V and 5 bases from J, with 12 bases between. Germline V CDR1 and CDR2: LGHNT, FRNRAP. CDR3 region: CASGLIGVWETQYF. As DNA, the CDR3 is TGTGCTAGTGGTTTGATCGGGGTTTGGGAGACCCAGTACTTC.

This chain joins TRBV5-1 and TRBJ2-1; no clear D gene. The ends were cut back, 0 bases at V and 3 bases at J, with 13 bases in the middle. Looked up from germline, CDR1 is SGHRS and CDR2 is YFSETQ. CDR3 size: 16 residues. The CDR3 region is CASSLGWATFYNEQFF. CDR3 nucleotide sequence: TGCGCCAGCAGCTTGGGATGGGCAACCTTCTACAATGAGCAGTTCTTC.

The rearrangement uses TRBV18 and TRBJ2-3; 8 bases map to TRBD2. The germline CDR1 and CDR2 sequences are KGHSH and LQKENI. This CDR3 has 16 residues. Trimming cost V 3 bases and J 1 base; bases outside gene matches: 6. CDR3 loop: CASSPTRLARTDTQYF. CDR3 coding DNA: TGTGCCAGCTCACCGACGAGACTAGCGCGCACAGATACGCAGTATTTT.

V usage is TRBV6-2 or TRBV6-3 and J usage is TRBJ1-1; D is possibly TRBD1 (5 bases). The CDR3 has 14 amino acids. V gave up 2 bases and J gave up 2 bases, with 9 bases separating them. Germline V gene sequence: CDR1 MNHEY, CDR2 SVGEGT. The CDR3 region is CASSYRQGNTEAFF. In DNA, the CDR3 is TGTGCCAGCAGTTACAGGCAGGGTAACACTGAAGCTTTCTTT.

The rearrangement joins TRBV5-5 to TRBJ1-2, with no clear D. Looked up from germline, CDR1 is SGHKS and CDR2 is YYEKEE (reference sequence). V gave up 6 bases and J gave up 4 bases, with 13 bases separating them. CDR3 length equals 13 residues. The CDR3 loop reads CASNVGLGYGYTF. The DNA for the CDR3 is TGTGCCAGCAACGTCGGGTTGGGCTATGGCTACACCTTC. Supplemented by reference TRBV5-5 and TRBJ1-2, the full variable domain reads DAGVTQSPTHLIKTRGQQVTLRCSPISGHKSVSWYQQVLGQGPQFIFQYYEKEERGRGNFPDRFSARQFPNYSSELNVNALLLGDSALYLCASNVGLGYGYTFGSGTRLTVV.